This T cell receptor beta chain was sequenced for a study of blood T cell repertoires in COVID-19. The overall study: Donors in the United States, Italy and Spain gave samples during acute or convalescent COVID-19. T cells, B-cell-depleted T cells, or PBMCs provided the cDNA or gDNA that served as material.

The germline CDR1 and CDR2 sequences are SGHTA and FQGNSA. J lost 1 base, V lost 3 bases, and 2 bases had no gene match. The length of the CDR3 is 14 residues. This clone was found once. The data were produced by immunoSEQ multiplex PCR, yet TCRdb's version contains in-frame clones alone and is incomplete. The table has roughly 100,000 clones, 80% to 90% seen once. The clonotype was recovered from a man aged 40-50 years with active or convalescent COVID-19. Sequences were obtained from peripheral blood. V gene TRBV7-2 combines with J gene TRBJ1-1; 7 bases align to TRBD1. CDR3 protein: CASSFDRANTEAFF. Written as DNA, the CDR3 is TGTGCCAGCAGCTTCGACAGGGCGAACACTGAAGCTTTCTTT.